This TCR beta chain appears in the sequencing data of a study of T cell responses to AZD1222 COVID-19 vaccine. This CDR3 contains 13 residues. From germline, CDR1 is SNHLY and CDR2 FYNNEI. The ends were cut back, 5 bases at V and 5 bases at J, with 12 bases in the middle. Only in-frame clones appear in the TCRdb table, and some are missing; sequencing was by immunoSEQ multiplex PCR. The table records 150,000 to 200,000 clones, approximately 90% of them present only once. This sequence joins TRBV2 and TRBJ1-2; D gene ambiguous. This TCR was recovered from an adult who received the AZD1222 COVID-19 vaccine. Sequencing used peripheral blood, obtained 28 days after the second AZD1222 dose. The CDR3 is CASSFNPEYGYTF. The CDR3 coding sequence is TGTGCCAGCAGTTTTAACCCGGAGTATGGCTACACCTTC.